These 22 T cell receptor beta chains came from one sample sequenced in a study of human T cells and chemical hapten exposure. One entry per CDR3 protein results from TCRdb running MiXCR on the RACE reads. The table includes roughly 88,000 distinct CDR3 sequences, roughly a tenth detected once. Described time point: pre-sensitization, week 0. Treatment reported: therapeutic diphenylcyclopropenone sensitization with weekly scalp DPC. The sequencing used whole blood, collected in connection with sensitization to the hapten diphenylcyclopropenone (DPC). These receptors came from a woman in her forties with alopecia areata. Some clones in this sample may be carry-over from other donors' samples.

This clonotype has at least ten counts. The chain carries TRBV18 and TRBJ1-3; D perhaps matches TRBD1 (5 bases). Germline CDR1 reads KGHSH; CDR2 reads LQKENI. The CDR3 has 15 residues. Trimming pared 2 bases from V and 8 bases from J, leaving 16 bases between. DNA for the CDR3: TGTGCCAGCTCACCAACGAAGGGGATTGCGGACACCATATATTTT. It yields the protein CASSPTKGIADTIYF.

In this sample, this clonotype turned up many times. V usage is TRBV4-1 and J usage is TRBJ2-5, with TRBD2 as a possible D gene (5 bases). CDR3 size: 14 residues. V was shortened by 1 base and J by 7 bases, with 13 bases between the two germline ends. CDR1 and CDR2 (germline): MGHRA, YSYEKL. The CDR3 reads CASSQVSLEGTQYF. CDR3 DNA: TGCGCCAGCAGCCAAGTTAGCCTCGAGGGGACCCAGTACTTC.

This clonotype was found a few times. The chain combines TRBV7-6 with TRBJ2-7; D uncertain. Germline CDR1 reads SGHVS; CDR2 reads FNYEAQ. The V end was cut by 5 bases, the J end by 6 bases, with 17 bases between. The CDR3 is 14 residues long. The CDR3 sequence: CASSRLDPGSEQYF. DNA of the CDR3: TGTGCCAGCAGCCGCTTGGATCCTGGTAGCGAGCAGTACTTC.

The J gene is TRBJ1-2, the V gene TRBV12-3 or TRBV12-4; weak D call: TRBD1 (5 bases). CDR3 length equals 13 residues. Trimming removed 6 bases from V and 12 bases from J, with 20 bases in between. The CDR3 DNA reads TGTGCCAGCAGCGGGCAGGGCGGAGGGTCAAACACCTTC. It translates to CASSGQGGGSNTF.

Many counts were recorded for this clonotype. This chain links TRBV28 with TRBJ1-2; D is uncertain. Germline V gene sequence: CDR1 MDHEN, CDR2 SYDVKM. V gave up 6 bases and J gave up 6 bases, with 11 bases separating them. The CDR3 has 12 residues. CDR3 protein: CASSPPGDGYTF. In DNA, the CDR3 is TGTGCCAGCAGCCCGCCCGGGGATGGCTACACCTTC.

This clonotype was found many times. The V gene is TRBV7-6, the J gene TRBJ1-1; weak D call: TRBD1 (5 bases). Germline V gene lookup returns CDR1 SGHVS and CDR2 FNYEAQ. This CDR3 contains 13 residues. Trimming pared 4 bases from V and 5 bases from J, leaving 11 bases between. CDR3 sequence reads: CASSSQGDTEAFF. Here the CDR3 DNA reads TGTGCCAGCAGCTCCCAGGGTGATACTGAAGCTTTCTTT.

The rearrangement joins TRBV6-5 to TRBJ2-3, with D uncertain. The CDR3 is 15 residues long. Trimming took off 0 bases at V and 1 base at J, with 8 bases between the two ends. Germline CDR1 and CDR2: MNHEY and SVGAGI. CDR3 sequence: CASSYSWGRTDTQYF. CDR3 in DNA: TGTGCCAGCAGTTACTCGTGGGGTCGCACAGATACGCAGTATTTT.

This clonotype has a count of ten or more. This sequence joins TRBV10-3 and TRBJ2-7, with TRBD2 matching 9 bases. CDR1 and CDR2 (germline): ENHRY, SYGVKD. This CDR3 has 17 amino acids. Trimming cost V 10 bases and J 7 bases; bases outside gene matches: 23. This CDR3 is CATLKQPGLATTYEQYF. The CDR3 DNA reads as TGTGCCACTCTCAAACAGCCCGGACTAGCGACGACGTATGAGCAGTACTTC.

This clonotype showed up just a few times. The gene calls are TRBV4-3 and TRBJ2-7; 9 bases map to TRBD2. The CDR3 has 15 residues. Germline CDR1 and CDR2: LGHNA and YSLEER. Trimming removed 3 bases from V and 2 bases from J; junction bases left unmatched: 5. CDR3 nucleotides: TGCGCCAGCAGCCAGAGCGGGGGGTTTACCTACGAGCAGTACTTC. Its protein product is CASSQSGGFTYEQYF.

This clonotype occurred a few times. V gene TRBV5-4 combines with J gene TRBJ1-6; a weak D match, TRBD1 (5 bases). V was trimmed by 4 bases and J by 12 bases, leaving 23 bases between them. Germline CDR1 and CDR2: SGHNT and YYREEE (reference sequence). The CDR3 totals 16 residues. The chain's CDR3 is CASSQGTDLPREPLHF. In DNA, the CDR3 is TGTGCCAGCAGCCAAGGGACCGACCTCCCCCGGGAACCCCTCCACTTT. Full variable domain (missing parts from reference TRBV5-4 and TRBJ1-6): ETGVTQSPTHLIKTRGQQVTLRCSSQSGHNTVSWYQQALGQGPQFIFQYYREEENGRGNFPPRFSGLQFPNYSSELNVNALELDDSALYLCASSQGTDLPREPLHFGNGTRLTVT.

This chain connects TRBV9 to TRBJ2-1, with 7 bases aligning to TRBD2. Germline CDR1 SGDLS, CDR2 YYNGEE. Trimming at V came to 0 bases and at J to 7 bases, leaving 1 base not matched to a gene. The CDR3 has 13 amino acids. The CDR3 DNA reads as TGTGCCAGCAGCGTAGCGGGGGGTAATGAGCAGTTCTTC. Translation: CASSVAGGNEQFF.

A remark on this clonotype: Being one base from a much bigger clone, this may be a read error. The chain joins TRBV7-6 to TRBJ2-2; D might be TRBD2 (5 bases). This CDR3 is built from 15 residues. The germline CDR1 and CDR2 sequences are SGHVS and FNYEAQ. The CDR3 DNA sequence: TGTGTCAGCAGCTTTAGGGCGAGGGACACCGGGGAGCTGTTTTTT. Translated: CVSSFRARDTGELFF.

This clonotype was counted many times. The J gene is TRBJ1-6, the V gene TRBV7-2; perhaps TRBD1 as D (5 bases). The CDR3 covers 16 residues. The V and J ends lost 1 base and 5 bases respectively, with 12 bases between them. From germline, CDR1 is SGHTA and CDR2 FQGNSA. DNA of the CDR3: TGTGCCAGCAGCTTAGAAGGTGGGGGAAATAATTCACCCCTCCACTTT. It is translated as CASSLEGGGNNSPLHF.

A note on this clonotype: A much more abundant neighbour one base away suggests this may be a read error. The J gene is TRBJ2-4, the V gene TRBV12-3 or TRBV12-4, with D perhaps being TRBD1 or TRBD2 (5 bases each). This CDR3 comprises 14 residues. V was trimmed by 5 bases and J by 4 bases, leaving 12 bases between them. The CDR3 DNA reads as TGTGCCAGCAGTAGACAGAGCGGAAAAAACATTCAGTACTTC. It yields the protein CASSRQSGKNIQYF.

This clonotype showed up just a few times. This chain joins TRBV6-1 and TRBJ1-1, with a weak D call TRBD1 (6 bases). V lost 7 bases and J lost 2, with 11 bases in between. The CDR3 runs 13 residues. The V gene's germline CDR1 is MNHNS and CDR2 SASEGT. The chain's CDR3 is CASNFRGNTEAFF. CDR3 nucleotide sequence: TGTGCCAGCAACTTCAGGGGTAACACTGAAGCTTTCTTT.

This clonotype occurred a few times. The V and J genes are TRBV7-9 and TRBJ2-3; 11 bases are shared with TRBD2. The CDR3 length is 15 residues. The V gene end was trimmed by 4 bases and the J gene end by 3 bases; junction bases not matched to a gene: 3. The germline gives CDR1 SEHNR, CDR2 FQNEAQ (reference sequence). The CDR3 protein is CASSSRTSGTDTQYF. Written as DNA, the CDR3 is TGTGCCAGCAGCTCCCGGACTAGCGGGACAGATACGCAGTATTTT.

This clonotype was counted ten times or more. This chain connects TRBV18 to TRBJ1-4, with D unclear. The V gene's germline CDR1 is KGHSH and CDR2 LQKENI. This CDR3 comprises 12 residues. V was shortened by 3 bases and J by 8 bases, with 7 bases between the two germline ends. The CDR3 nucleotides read TGTGCCAGCTCACCGAGTGGGGAAAAACTGTTTTTT. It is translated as CASSPSGEKLFF.

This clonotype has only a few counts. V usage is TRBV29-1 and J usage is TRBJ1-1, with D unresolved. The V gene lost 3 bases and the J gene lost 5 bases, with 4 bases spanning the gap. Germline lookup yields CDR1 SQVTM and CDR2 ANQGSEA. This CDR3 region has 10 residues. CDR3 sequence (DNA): TGCAGCGTTGACAAAACTGAAGCTTTCTTT. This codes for CSVDKTEAFF.

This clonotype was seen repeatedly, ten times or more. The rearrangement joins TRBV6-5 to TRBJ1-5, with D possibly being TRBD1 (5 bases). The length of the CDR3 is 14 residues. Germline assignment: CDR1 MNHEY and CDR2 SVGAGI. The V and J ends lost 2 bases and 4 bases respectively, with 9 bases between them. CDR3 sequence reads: CASSYRGWNQPQHF. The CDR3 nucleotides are TGTGCCAGCAGTTACAGGGGATGGAATCAGCCCCAGCATTTT.

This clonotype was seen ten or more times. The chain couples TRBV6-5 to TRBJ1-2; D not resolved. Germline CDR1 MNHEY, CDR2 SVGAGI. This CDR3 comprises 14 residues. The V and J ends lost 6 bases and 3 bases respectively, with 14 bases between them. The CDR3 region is CASRGSLSHYGYTF. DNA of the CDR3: TGTGCCAGCAGAGGTTCTTTGTCCCACTATGGCTACACCTTC.

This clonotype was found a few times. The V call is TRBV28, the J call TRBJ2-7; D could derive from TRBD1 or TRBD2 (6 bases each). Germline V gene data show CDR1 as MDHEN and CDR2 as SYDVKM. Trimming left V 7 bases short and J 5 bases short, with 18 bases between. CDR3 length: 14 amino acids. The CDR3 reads CASIEGGTGHEQYF. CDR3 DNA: TGTGCCAGCATCGAGGGGGGAACAGGCCACGAGCAGTACTTC.

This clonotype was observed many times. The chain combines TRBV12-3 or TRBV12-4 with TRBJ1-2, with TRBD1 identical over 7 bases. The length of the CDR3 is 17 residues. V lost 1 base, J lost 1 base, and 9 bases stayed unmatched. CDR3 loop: CASSLGRRGRGNYGYTF. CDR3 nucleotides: TGTGCCAGCAGTTTAGGAAGGAGGGGGCGCGGTAACTATGGCTACACCTTC.